The sequence of this TCR beta chain was determined in a study of T cells in Graves' hyperthyroidism and ophthalmopathy. Study findings and constraints: By a 13 V-J model, ophthalmopathy was set apart from stable hyperthyroidism.

The germline V gene encodes CDR1 SNHLY and CDR2 FYNNEI. V lost 6 bases, J lost 0 bases, and 11 bases stayed unmatched. CDR3 length: 16 amino acids. Based on clinical symptoms, serum thyroxine and TRAb, thyroid ultrasound and orbital computed tomography, diagnoses were reached. In this sample, this clonotype turned up many times. What it binds is not known. Regions amplified from RNA transcripts were the TCR beta CDR3 regions. Researchers ran a first-round RT-PCR on the TCR CDR3 using the HTBI primer set. TCRdb processed the multiplex PCR reads anew with MiXCR; each CDR3 protein has one entry. The top ten clones hold around 27% of a sample with over 350,000 distinct CDR3 sequences, roughly an eighth of them seen once.

V gene TRBV2 combines with J gene TRBJ2-7, with 7 bases aligning to TRBD1. The sequencing input was blood. The receptor was derived from a man aged 50-59 years with Graves' ophthalmopathy. The CDR3 loop is CASRWTGTVSSYEQYF. CDR3 nucleotides: TGTGCCAGCAGATGGACCGGGACAGTCAGCTCCTACGAGCAGTACTTC. Together with reference TRBV2 and TRBJ2-7, the CDR3 gives the full variable domain: EPEVTQTPSHQVTQMGQEVILRCVPISNHLYFYWYRQILGQKVEFLVSFYNNEISEKSEIFDDQFSVERPDGSNFTLKIRSTKLEDSAMYFCASRWTGTVSSYEQYFGPGTRLTVT.